This is a list of T cell receptor beta chains from one sample in a study of T cell responses to AZD1222 COVID-19 vaccine. Here immunoSEQ multiplex PCR was the method, and the copy in TCRdb shows in-frame clones only, minus some. The data show around 85,000 clones, 65% to 90% seen once. The sample was peripheral blood, taken on day 0 of AZD1222 vaccination. The receptors shown here come from an adult in good health. CDR3s include the opening cysteine and the closing phenylalanine or tryptophan. Each record gives: J gene, D gene, clone size, V gene, CDR3 protein, CDR3 DNA. D genes are given only for firm matches. Expanded clones are given a class, and other clones once, few, many or no size at all.

j_call: TRBJ2-1; d_call: TRBD1; clone_size: -; v_call: TRBV7-3; cdr3_aa: CASSPQTGAYNEQFF; cdr3_nt: TGTGCCAGCAGCCCACAGACAGGGGCTTACAATGAGCAGTTCTTC
j_call: TRBJ2-1; d_call: -; clone_size: -; v_call: TRBV7-3; cdr3_aa: CASSLPGGGNEQFF; cdr3_nt: TGTGCCAGCAGCTTACCGGGTGGGGGGAATGAGCAGTTCTTC
j_call: TRBJ2-4; d_call: -; clone_size: -; v_call: TRBV9; cdr3_aa: CASSAASVQTSLASAKNIQYF; cdr3_nt: TGTGCCAGCAGCGCGGCTTCAGTTCAGACCTCTCTTGCCTCTGCCAAAAACATTCAGTACTTC
j_call: TRBJ1-5; d_call: TRBD1; clone_size: -; v_call: TRBV19; cdr3_aa: CASSVTGGSQPQHF; cdr3_nt: TGTGCCAGTAGCGTTACAGGGGGCAGTCAGCCCCAGCATTTT
j_call: TRBJ2-1; d_call: -; clone_size: -; v_call: TRBV12-3/TRBV12-4; cdr3_aa: CASRGNEQFF; cdr3_nt: TGTGCCAGCAGGGGCAATGAGCAGTTCTTC
j_call: TRBJ2-3; d_call: -; clone_size: once; v_call: TRBV5-6; cdr3_aa: CASSCYRDRTCTDTQYF; cdr3_nt: TGTGCCAGCAGCTGTTACAGGGATCGGACTTGCACAGATACGCAGTATTTT
j_call: TRBJ1-6; d_call: -; clone_size: -; v_call: TRBV19; cdr3_aa: CASSIVRGYYNSPLHF; cdr3_nt: TGTGCCAGTAGTATCGTCAGGGGTTATTATAATTCACCCCTCCACTTT
j_call: TRBJ2-2; d_call: -; clone_size: -; v_call: TRBV4-3; cdr3_aa: CASSPNPDRLGTGELFF; cdr3_nt: TGCGCCAGCAGCCCGAACCCCGACAGGTTAGGCACCGGGGAGCTGTTTTTT
j_call: TRBJ1-3; d_call: TRBD1; clone_size: few; v_call: TRBV13; cdr3_aa: CASSSGGGGNTIYF; cdr3_nt: TGTGCCAGCAGCTCAGGGGGAGGGGGAAACACCATATATTTT
j_call: TRBJ1-1; d_call: -; clone_size: once; v_call: TRBV6-4; cdr3_aa: CASRGLREAFF; cdr3_nt: TGTGCCAGCAGGGGTCTCAGAGAAGCTTTCTTT
j_call: TRBJ2-1; d_call: TRBD2; clone_size: -; v_call: TRBV5-4; cdr3_aa: CASSLAGGTKSSYNEQFF; cdr3_nt: TGTGCCAGCAGCTTGGCCGGGGGGACTAAGAGCTCCTACAATGAGCAGTTCTTC
j_call: TRBJ2-7; d_call: -; clone_size: -; v_call: TRBV11-3; cdr3_aa: CASSPRDWGYEQYF; cdr3_nt: TGTGCCAGCAGCCCGCGGGACTGGGGCTACGAGCAGTACTTC
j_call: TRBJ2-7; d_call: TRBD1; clone_size: -; v_call: TRBV10-3; cdr3_aa: CAISGRDRGHEQYF; cdr3_nt: TGTGCCATCAGTGGCCGGGACAGGGGGCACGAGCAGTACTTC
j_call: TRBJ1-4; d_call: -; clone_size: -; v_call: TRBV25-1; cdr3_aa: CASSAPGKHEKLFF; cdr3_nt: TGTGCCAGCAGTGCCCCCGGCAAGCATGAAAAACTGTTTTTT
j_call: TRBJ2-5; d_call: TRBD1; clone_size: -; v_call: TRBV2; cdr3_aa: CASSWGQGETQYF; cdr3_nt: TGTGCCAGCAGTTGGGGACAGGGGGAGACCCAGTACTTC
j_call: TRBJ2-1; d_call: -; clone_size: -; v_call: TRBV7-9; cdr3_aa: CASSSETQSSYNEQFF; cdr3_nt: TGTGCCAGCAGCTCGGAAACCCAGAGCTCCTACAATGAGCAGTTCTTC
j_call: TRBJ2-2; d_call: -; clone_size: -; v_call: TRBV24-1; cdr3_aa: CATTSTGNTGELFF; cdr3_nt: TGTGCCACCACGAGCACAGGGAACACCGGGGAGCTGTTTTTT
j_call: TRBJ1-5; d_call: TRBD1; clone_size: -; v_call: TRBV19; cdr3_aa: CASSSGGGNQPQHF; cdr3_nt: TGTGCCAGTAGTTCAGGGGGCGGGAATCAGCCCCAGCATTTT
j_call: TRBJ1-2; d_call: -; clone_size: -; v_call: TRBV11-3; cdr3_aa: CASSLEGRHSNYGYTF; cdr3_nt: TGTGCCAGCAGCTTAGAAGGCAGACACAGCAACTATGGCTACACCTTC
j_call: TRBJ2-3; d_call: -; clone_size: -; v_call: TRBV4-3; cdr3_aa: CASSQDGGSTDTQYF; cdr3_nt: TGCGCCAGCAGCCAAGATGGGGGGTCCACAGATACGCAGTATTTT
j_call: TRBJ1-1; d_call: -; clone_size: -; v_call: TRBV19; cdr3_aa: CASSSGRTEAFF; cdr3_nt: TGTGCCAGTAGTAGTGGTAGAACTGAAGCTTTCTTT
j_call: TRBJ2-4; d_call: TRBD2; clone_size: once; v_call: TRBV4-2; cdr3_aa: CASSQEFRLAGPTQNIQYF; cdr3_nt: TGTGCCAGCAGCCAAGAATTCCGACTAGCGGGACCCACTCAAAACATTCAGTACTTC
j_call: TRBJ1-2; d_call: -; clone_size: -; v_call: TRBV19; cdr3_aa: CASSIAGVGGYTF; cdr3_nt: TGTGCCAGTAGTATAGCCGGGGTGGGTGGCTACACCTTC
j_call: TRBJ1-1; d_call: TRBD1; clone_size: -; v_call: TRBV27; cdr3_aa: CASSLLPDRGNGAFF; cdr3_nt: TGTGCCAGCAGTTTATTGCCAGACAGGGGAAATGGAGCTTTCTTT
j_call: TRBJ2-7; d_call: TRBD1; clone_size: -; v_call: TRBV5-1; cdr3_aa: CASSLYGTGVYEQYF; cdr3_nt: TGCGCCAGCAGCTTATACGGGACAGGGGTCTACGAGCAGTACTTC
j_call: TRBJ1-2; d_call: -; clone_size: -; v_call: TRBV14; cdr3_aa: CASSQEAGTNYGYTF; cdr3_nt: TGTGCCAGCAGCCAAGAAGCAGGGACAAACTATGGCTACACCTTC
j_call: TRBJ2-2; d_call: TRBD1; clone_size: -; v_call: TRBV18; cdr3_aa: CASSPRTGNTGELFF; cdr3_nt: TGTGCCAGCTCACCAAGGACAGGGAACACCGGGGAGCTGTTTTTT
j_call: TRBJ1-1; d_call: TRBD1; clone_size: -; v_call: TRBV19; cdr3_aa: CASTIGQGMNTEAFF; cdr3_nt: TGTGCCAGTACCATCGGACAGGGGATGAACACTGAAGCTTTCTTT
j_call: TRBJ2-5; d_call: TRBD1; clone_size: -; v_call: TRBV6-1; cdr3_aa: CASSEGFIRGRETQYF; cdr3_nt: TGTGCCAGCAGTGAAGGGTTCATCAGGGGGCGAGAGACCCAGTACTTC
j_call: TRBJ2-1; d_call: -; clone_size: -; v_call: TRBV6-1; cdr3_aa: CASSEGTRSYNEQFF; cdr3_nt: TGTGCCAGCAGTGAAGGGACCCGCTCCTACAATGAGCAGTTCTTC
j_call: TRBJ2-6; d_call: -; clone_size: -; v_call: TRBV5-4; cdr3_aa: CASTYPNGANVLTF; cdr3_nt: TGTGCCAGCACCTACCCTAATGGGGCCAACGTCCTGACTTTC